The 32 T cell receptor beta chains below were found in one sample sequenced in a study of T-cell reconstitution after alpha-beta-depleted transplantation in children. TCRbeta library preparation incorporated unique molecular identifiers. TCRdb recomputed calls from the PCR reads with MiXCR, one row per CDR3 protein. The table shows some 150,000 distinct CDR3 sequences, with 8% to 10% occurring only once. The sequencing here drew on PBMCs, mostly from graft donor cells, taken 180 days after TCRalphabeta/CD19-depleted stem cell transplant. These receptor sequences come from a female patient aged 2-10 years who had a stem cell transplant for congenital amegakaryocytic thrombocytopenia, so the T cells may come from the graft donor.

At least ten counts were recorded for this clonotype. CDR3 nucleotides: TGTGCCAGCAGCTCGGGACTAGCGGGTAACTACGAGCAGTACTTC. Its protein product is CASSSGLAGNYEQYF. The chain employs TRBV7-3 and TRBJ2-7; 12 bases align to TRBD2. There are 15 residues in the CDR3. After removal of 4 bases from V and 3 bases from J, the junction contained 4 bases not matched to a gene. Germline CDR1 reads SGHTA; CDR2 reads FQGTGA.

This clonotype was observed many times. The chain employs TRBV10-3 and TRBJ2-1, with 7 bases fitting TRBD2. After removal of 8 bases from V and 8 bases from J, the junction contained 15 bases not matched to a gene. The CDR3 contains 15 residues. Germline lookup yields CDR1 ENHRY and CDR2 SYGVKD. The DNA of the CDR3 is TGTGCCATCCGATTCTCCGGGACTACGCGCGATGAGCAGTTCTTC. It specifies CAIRFSGTTRDEQFF.

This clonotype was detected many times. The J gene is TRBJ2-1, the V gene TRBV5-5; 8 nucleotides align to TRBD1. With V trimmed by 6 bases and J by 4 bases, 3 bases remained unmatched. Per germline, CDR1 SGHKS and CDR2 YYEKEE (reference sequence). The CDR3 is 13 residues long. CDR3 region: CASTRTGYNEQFF. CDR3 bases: TGTGCCAGCACCAGGACAGGGTACAATGAGCAGTTCTTC.

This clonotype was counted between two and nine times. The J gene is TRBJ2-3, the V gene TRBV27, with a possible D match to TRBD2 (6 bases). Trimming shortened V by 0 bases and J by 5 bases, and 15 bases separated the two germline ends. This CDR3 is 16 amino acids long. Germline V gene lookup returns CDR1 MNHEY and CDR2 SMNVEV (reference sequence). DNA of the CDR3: TGTGCCAGCAGTTTATCGACGGGGGTTGTGCAAGATACGCAGTATTTT. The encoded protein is CASSLSTGVVQDTQYF.

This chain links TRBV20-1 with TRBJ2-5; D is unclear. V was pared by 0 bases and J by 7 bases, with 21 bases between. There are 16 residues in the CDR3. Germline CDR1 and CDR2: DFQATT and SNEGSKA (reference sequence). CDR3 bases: TGCAGTGCTAGAGACCCCAGGACGGGTTTAATAGTGACCCAGTACTTC. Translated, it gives CSARDPRTGLIVTQYF.

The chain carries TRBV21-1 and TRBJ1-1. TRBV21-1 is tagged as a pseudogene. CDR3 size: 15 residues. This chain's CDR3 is CASSQGTRPWPEAFF. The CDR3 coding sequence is TGTGCCAGCAGCCAAGGGACGAGGCCCTGGCCTGAAGCTTTCTTT.

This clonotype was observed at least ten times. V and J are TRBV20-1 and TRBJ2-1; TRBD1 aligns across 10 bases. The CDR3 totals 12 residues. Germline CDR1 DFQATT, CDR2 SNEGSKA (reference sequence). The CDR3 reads CRPGQGYNEQFF. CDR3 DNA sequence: TGCAGACCGGGACAGGGGTACAATGAGCAGTTCTTC.

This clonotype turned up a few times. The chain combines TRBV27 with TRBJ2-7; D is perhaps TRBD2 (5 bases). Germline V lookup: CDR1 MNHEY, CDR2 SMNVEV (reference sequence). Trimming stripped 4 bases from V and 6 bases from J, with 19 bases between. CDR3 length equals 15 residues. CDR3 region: CASSYLNGDVIEQYF. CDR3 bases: TGTGCCAGCAGTTATCTAAACGGGGATGTAATCGAGCAGTACTTC.

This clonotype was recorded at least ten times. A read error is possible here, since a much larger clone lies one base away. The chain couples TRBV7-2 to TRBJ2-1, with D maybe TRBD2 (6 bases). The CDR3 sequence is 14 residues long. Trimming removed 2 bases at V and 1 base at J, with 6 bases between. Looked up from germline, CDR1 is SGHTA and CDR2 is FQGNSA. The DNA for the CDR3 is TGTGCCAGCAGCTTACTAGCGTCCTACAATGAGCAGTTCTTC. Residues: CASSLLASYNEQFF.

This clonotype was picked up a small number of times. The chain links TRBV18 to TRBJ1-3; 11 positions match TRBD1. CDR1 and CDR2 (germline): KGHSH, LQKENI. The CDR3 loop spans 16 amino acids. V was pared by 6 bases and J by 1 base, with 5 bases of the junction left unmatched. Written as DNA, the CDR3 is TGTGCCAGCTCGATCGGACAGGGGGCATCTGGAAACACCATATATTTT. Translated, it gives CASSIGQGASGNTIYF.

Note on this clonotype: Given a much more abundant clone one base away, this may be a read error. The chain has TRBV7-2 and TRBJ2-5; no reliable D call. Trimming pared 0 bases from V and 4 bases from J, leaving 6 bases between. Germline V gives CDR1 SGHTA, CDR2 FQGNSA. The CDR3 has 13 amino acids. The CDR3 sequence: CASSLAGIETQYF. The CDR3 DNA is TGTGCCAGCAGCTTAGCGGGGATAGAGACCCAGTACTTC. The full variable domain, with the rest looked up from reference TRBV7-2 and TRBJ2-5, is GAGVSQSPSNKVTEKGKDVELRCDPISGHTALYWYRQSLGQGLEFLIYFQGNSAPDKSGLPSDRFSAERTGGSVSTLTIQRTQQEDSAVYLCASSLAGIETQYFGPGTRLLVL.

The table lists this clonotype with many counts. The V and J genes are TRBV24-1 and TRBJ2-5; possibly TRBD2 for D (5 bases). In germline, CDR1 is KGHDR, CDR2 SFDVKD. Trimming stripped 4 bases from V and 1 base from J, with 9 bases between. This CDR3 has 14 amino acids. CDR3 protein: CATSDRERQETQYF. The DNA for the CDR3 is TGTGCCACCAGTGACCGGGAACGCCAAGAGACCCAGTACTTC.

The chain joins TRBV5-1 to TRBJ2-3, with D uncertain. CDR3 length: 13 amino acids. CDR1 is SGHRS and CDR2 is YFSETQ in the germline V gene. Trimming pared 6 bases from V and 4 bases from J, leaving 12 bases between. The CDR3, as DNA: TGCGCCAGCAAAGGCAGGCAGCCAGATACGCAGTATTTT. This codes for CASKGRQPDTQYF.

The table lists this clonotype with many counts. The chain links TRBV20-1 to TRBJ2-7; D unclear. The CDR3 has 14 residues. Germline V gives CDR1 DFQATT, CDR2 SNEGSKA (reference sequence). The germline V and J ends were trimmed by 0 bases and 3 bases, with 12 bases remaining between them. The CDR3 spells CSARDGGVDYEQYF. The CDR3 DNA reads TGCAGTGCTAGAGATGGTGGGGTCGACTACGAGCAGTACTTC.

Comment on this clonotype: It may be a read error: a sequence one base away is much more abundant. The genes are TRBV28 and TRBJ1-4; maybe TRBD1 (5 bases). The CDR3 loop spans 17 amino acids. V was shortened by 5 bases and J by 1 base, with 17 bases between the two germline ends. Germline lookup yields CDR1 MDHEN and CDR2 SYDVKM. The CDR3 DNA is TGTGCCAGCAGTGGGATGAGACCAGGGCAAACTAATGAAAAACTGTTTTTT. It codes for CASSGMRPGQTNEKLFF.

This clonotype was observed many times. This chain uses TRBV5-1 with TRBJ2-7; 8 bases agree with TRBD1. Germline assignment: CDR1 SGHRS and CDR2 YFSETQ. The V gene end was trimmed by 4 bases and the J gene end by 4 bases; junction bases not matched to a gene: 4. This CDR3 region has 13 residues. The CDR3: CASSTDRGYEQYF. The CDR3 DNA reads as TGCGCCAGCAGCACCGACAGGGGTTACGAGCAGTACTTC. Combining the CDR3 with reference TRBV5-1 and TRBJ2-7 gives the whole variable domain KAGVTQTPRYLIKTRGQQVTLSCSPISGHRSVSWYQQTPGQGLQFLFEYFSETQRNKGNFPGRFSGRQFSNSRSEMNVSTLELGDSALYLCASSTDRGYEQYFGPGTRLTVT.

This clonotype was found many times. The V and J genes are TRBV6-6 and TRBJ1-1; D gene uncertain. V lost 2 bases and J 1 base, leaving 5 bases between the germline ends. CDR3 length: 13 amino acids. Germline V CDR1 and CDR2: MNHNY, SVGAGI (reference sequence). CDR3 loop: CASSYAANTEAFF. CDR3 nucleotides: TGTGCCAGCAGTTACGCAGCGAACACTGAAGCTTTCTTT.

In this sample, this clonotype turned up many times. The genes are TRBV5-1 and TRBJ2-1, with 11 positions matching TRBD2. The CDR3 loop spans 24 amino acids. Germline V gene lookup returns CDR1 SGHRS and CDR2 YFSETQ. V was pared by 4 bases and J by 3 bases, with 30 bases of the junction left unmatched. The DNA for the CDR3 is TGCGCCAGCAGCAGAGAGAAGAAAGTTCCCGGAGCAAAACCGGGACTAGCGGACTACAATGAGCAGTTCTTC. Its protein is CASSREKKVPGAKPGLADYNEQFF.

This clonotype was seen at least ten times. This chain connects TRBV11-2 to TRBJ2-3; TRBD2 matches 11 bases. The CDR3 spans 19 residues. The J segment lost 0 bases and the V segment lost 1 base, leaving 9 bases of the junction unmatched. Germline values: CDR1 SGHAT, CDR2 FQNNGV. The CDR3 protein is CASSLGVGLAVSSTDTQYF. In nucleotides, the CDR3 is TGTGCCAGCAGCTTAGGCGTGGGACTAGCGGTTTCTAGCACAGATACGCAGTATTTT.

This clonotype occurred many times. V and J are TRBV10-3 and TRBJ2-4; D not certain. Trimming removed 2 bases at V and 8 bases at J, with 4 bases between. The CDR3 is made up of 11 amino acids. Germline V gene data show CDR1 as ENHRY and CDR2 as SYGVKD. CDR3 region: CAISEGDIQYF. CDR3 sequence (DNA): TGTGCCATCAGTGAGGGAGACATTCAGTACTTC.

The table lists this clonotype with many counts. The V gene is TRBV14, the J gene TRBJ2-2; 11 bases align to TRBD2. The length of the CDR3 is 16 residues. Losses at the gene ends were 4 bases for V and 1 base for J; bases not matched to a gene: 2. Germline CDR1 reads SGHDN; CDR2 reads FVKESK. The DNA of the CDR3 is TGTGCCAGCAGCCCCGGGACTAGCGGGAACACCGGGGAGCTGTTTTTT. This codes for CASSPGTSGNTGELFF.

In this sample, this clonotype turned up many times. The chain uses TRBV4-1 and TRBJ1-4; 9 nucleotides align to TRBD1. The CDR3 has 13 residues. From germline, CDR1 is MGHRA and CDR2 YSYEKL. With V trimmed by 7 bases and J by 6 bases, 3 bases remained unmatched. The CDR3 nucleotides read TGCGCCAGCAAACGGACAGGGGATGAAAAACTGTTTTTT. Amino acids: CASKRTGDEKLFF.

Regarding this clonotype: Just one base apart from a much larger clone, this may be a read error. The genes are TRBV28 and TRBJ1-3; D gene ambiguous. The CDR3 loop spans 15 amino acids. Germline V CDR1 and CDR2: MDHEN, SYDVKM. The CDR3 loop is CASNLWRSSGNTIYF. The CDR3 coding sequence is TGTGCCAGCAATTTATGGCGCTCTAGTGGAAACACCATATATTTT.

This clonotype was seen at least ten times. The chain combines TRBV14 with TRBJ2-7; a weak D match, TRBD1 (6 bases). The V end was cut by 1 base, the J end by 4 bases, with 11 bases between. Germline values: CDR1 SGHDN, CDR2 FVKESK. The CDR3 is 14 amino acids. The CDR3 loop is CASSQVQGWYEQYF. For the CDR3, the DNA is TGTGCCAGCAGCCAAGTACAGGGTTGGTACGAGCAGTACTTC. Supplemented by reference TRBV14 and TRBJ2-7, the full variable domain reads EAGVTQFPSHSVIEKGQTVTLRCDPISGHDNLYWYRRVMGKEIKFLLHFVKESKQDESGMPNNRFLAERTGGTYSTLKVQPAELEDSGVYFCASSQVQGWYEQYFGPGTRLTVT.

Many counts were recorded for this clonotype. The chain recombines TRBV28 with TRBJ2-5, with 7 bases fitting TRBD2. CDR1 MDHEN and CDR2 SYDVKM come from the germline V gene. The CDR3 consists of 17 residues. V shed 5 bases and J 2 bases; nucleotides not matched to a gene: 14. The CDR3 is CASSLQRTSFPQETQYF. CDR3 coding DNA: TGTGCCAGCAGTCTACAAAGGACTAGTTTCCCTCAAGAGACCCAGTACTTC.

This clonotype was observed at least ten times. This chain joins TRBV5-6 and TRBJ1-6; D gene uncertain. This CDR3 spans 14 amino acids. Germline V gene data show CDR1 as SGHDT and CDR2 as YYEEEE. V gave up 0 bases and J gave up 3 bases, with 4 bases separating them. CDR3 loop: CASSLGHYNSPLHF. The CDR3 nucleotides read TGTGCCAGCAGCTTGGGACACTATAATTCACCCCTCCACTTT.

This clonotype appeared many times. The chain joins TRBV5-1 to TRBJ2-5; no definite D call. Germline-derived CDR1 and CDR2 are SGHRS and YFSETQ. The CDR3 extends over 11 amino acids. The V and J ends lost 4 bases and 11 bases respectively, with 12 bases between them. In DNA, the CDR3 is TGCGCCAGCAGCATAACCGGGCAACAGTACTTC. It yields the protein CASSITGQQYF.

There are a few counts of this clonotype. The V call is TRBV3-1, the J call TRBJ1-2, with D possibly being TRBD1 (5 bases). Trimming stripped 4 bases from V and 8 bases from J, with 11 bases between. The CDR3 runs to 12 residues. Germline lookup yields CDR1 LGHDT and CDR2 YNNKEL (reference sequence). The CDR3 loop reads CASSPGHAGYTF. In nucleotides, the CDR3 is TGTGCCAGCAGCCCTGGACATGCCGGCTACACCTTC. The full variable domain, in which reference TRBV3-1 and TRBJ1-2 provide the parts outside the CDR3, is DTAVSQTPKYLVTQMGNDKSIKCEQNLGHDTMYWYKQDSKKFLKIMFSYNNKELIINETVPNRFSPKSPDKAHLNLHINSLELGDSAVYFCASSPGHAGYTFGSGTRLTVV.

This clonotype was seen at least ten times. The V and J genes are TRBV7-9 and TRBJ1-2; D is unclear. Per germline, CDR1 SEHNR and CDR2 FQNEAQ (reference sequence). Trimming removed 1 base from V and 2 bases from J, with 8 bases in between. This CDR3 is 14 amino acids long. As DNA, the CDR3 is TGTGCCAGCAGCTTAGGCCCACACAACTATGGCTACACCTTC. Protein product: CASSLGPHNYGYTF.

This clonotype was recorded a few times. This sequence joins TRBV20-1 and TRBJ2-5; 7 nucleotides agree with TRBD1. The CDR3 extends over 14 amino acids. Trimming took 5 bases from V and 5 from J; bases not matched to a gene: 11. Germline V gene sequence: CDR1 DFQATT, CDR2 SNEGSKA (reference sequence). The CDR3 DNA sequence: TGCAGTGCTGACGGCAGGGGGTTTGGGGAGACCCAGTACTTC. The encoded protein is CSADGRGFGETQYF.

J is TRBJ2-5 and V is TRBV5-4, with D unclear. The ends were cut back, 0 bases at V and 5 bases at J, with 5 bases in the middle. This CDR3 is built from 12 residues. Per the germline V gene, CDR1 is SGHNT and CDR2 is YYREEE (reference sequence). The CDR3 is CASSLDVETQYF. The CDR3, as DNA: TGTGCCAGCAGCTTGGACGTCGAGACCCAGTACTTC. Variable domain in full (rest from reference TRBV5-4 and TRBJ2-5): ETGVTQSPTHLIKTRGQQVTLRCSSQSGHNTVSWYQQALGQGPQFIFQYYREEENGRGNFPPRFSGLQFPNYSSELNVNALELDDSALYLCASSLDVETQYFGPGTRLLVL.

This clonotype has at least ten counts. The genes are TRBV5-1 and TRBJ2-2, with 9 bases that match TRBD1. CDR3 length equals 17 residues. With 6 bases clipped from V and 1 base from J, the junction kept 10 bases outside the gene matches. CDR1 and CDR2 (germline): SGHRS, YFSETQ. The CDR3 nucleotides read TGCGCCAGCAAAGAAGACAGGGGGAGTCTGAACACCGGGGAGCTGTTTTTT. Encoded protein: CASKEDRGSLNTGELFF.